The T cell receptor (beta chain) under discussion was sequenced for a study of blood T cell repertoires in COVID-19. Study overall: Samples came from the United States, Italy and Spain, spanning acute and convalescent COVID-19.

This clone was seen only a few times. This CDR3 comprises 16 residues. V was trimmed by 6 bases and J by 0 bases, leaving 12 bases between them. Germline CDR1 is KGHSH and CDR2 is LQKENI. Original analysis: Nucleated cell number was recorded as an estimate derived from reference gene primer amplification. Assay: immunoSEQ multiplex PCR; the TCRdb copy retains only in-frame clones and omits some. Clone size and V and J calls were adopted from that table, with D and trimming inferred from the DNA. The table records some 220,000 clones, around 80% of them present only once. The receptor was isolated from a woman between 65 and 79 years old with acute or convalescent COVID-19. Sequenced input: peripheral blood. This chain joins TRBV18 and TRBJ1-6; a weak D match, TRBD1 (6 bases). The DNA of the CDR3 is TGTGCCAGCTCGTTCGACAGGAGCTCCTATAATTCACCCCTCCACTTT. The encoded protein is CASSFDRSSYNSPLHF.